Reported below is one TCR beta chain. The sample is drawn from a study of shared clonotypes between healthy human individuals. Repertoires were generated with immunoSEQ multiplex PCR, while TCRdb's copy carries only in-frame clones and drops some. The sample includes approximately 2.1 million clones, 90% to 95% seen only once; the top ten take roughly 0.36%. The source material was naive CD4+ T cells from PBMCs. As for subset: CD45RA+ positively selected. The receptor's source is a man between 18 and 29 years old in good health. Some clones in this sample may be carry-over from other donors' samples.

CDR3 in amino acids: CASSFRDWGTNEKLFF. The DNA for the CDR3 is TGTGCCAGCAGCTTTCGGGACTGGGGGACTAATGAAAAACTGTTTTTT. V usage is TRBV7-6 and J usage is TRBJ1-4, with D perhaps matching TRBD1 (5 bases). From germline, CDR1 is SGHVS and CDR2 FNYEAQ. This CDR3 has 16 residues. V was trimmed by 3 bases and J by 2 bases, leaving 13 bases between them.